One sample yielded the 11 T cell receptor beta chains listed below, sequenced in a study of follicular helper T cells after annual influenza vaccination. Time point of the sample: 2015-2016 season, pre-vaccination. The repertoire was sequenced with immunoSEQ multiplex PCR; TCRdb's copy has only in-frame clones and lacks some. Here the sample spans approximately 10,000 clones, roughly 80% being singletons. This specimen was CXCR5+ CD38- circulating T follicular helper cells from blood, taken on the day of influenza vaccination. Subset defined: circulating Tfh, non-naive CD4+CXCR5+PD-1+ (ICOS+CD38+ or ICOS-CD38-). The receptors were gathered from an adult who received the influenza vaccine.

Note on this clone: In the same sample, other DNA sequences code for this CDR3. The rearrangement joins TRBV28 to TRBJ1-1; D is unclear. V was shortened by 10 bases and J by 10 bases, with 7 bases between the two germline ends. The CDR3 covers 8 residues. The germline V gene has CDR1 MDHEN and CDR2 SYDVKM. The CDR3: CATSGAFF. The CDR3 DNA sequence: TGTGCCACCAGCGGAGCTTTCTTT.

The chain is built from TRBV6-5 and TRBJ1-2, with D possibly being TRBD1 (5 bases). CDR1 is MNHEY, CDR2 SVGAGI, per germline. V lost 6 bases to trimming and J lost 5 bases, with 7 bases between them. This CDR3 has 11 amino acids. The CDR3 loop is CASRQGYGYTF. CDR3 nucleotide sequence: TGTGCCAGCAGGCAGGGTTATGGCTACACCTTC.

In DNA, the CDR3 is TGTGCCAGCAGTTTATCTTTAAGACAGCCCCAGCATTTT. Amino acids: CASSLSLRQPQHF. The chain joins TRBV28 to TRBJ1-5; D not resolved. V shed 1 base and J shed 7 bases, with 8 bases lying between them. Germline lookup yields CDR1 MDHEN and CDR2 SYDVKM. The CDR3 contains 13 residues.

The CDR3 sequence: CASSPGTSYSTDTQYF. DNA of the CDR3: TGCGCCAGCAGCCCCGGGACGTCATATAGCACAGATACGCAGTATTTT. The chain is built from TRBV5-1 and TRBJ2-3; D is possibly TRBD1 or TRBD2 (5 bases each). In germline, CDR1 is SGHRS, CDR2 YFSETQ. The CDR3 is made up of 16 amino acids. Trimming left V 4 bases short and J 0 bases short, with 15 bases between.

This clone was seen a handful of times. The V call is TRBV19, the J call TRBJ1-3; TRBD1 might be the D (6 bases). Per germline, CDR1 LNHDA and CDR2 SQIVND (reference sequence). The CDR3 is 14 residues long. V lost 4 bases to trimming and J lost 1 base, with 8 bases between them. The CDR3 loop reads CASSTGESGNTIYF. The CDR3 DNA follows: TGTGCCAGTAGTACAGGGGAATCTGGAAACACCATATATTTT.

The chain employs TRBV6-9 and TRBJ1-2, with TRBD1 as a possible D gene (6 bases). V lost 4 bases and J 2 bases, leaving 8 bases between the germline ends. Germline V gives CDR1 MNHGY, CDR2 SVAAGI. The CDR3 consists of 13 residues. This chain's CDR3 is CASSFTGNYGYTF. CDR3 sequence (DNA): TGTGCCAGCAGTTTTACAGGGAACTATGGCTACACCTTC.

The rearrangement links TRBV7-2 to TRBJ2-2, with 7 bases lining up with TRBD2. V shed 2 bases and J 2 bases; nucleotides not matched to a gene: 5. This CDR3 comprises 16 residues. The germline gives CDR1 SGHTA, CDR2 FQGNSA. This CDR3 reads CASSLFGGTNTGELFF. The CDR3 DNA sequence: TGTGCCAGCAGCTTATTCGGGGGGACCAACACCGGGGAGCTGTTTTTT. The complete variable domain, with remaining parts taken from reference TRBV7-2 and TRBJ2-2, reads GAGVSQSPSNKVTEKGKDVELRCDPISGHTALYWYRQSLGQGLEFLIYFQGNSAPDKSGLPSDRFSAERTGGSVSTLTIQRTQQEDSAVYLCASSLFGGTNTGELFFGEGSRLTVL.

There are a few counts of this clone. The DNA of the CDR3 is TGTGCCAGCAGCTTAGCGAGGGCTCAGCCCCAGCATTTT. It yields the protein CASSLARAQPQHF. The chain is built from TRBV7-2 and TRBJ1-5; D call uncertain. The CDR3 is made up of 13 amino acids. Germline V CDR1 and CDR2: SGHTA, FQGNSA. V shed 0 bases and J shed 6 bases, with 6 bases lying between them.

V is TRBV10-1 and J is TRBJ2-2; D is undetermined. Germline V gives CDR1 WNHNN, CDR2 SYGVQD (reference sequence). The CDR3 sequence is 11 residues long. The V and J ends lost 5 bases and 2 bases respectively, with 0 bases between them. The CDR3 DNA sequence: TGCGCCAGCAGTAACACCGGGGAGCTGTTTTTT. Residues: CASSNTGELFF.

This clone showed up just a few times. The chain links TRBV4-1 to TRBJ2-7; no definite D call. Germline CDR1 reads MGHRA; CDR2 reads YSYEKL. The germline V and J ends were trimmed by 6 bases and 0 bases, with 9 bases remaining between them. The length of the CDR3 is 13 residues. CDR3 nucleotide sequence: TGCGCCAGCAGTCCTGGTTACTCCTACGAGCAGTACTTC. Protein: CASSPGYSYEQYF.

This sequence joins TRBV5-6 and TRBJ2-7; TRBD2 agrees at 7 bases. Trimming at V came to 0 bases and at J to 2 bases, leaving 5 bases not matched to a gene. The V gene's germline CDR1 is SGHDT and CDR2 YYEEEE. The CDR3 loop spans 15 amino acids. CDR3 in DNA: TGTGCCAGCAGCTTGGTGGGGGGGAACACCTACGAGCAGTACTTC. It specifies CASSLVGGNTYEQYF.